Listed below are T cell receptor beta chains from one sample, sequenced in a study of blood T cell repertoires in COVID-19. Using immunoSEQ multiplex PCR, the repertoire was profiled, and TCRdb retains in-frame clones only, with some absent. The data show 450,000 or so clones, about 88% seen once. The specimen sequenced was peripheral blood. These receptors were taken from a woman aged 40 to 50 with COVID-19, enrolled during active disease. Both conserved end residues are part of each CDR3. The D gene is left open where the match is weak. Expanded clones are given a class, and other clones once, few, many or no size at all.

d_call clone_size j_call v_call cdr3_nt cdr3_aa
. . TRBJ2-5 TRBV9 TGTGCCAGCAGCGTAGACCCCGGGACAGGGACTAGGGAGACCCAGTACTTC CASSVDPGTGTRETQYF
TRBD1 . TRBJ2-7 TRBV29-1 TGCAGCGTTTCTCCCACCGGGACAGGCAACTACGAGCAGTACTTC CSVSPTGTGNYEQYF
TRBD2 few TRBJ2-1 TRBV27 TGTGCCAGCCGGGGACTAGCGGGATGGAGTGAGCAGTTCTTC CASRGLAGWSEQFF
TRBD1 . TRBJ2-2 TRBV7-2 TGTGCCAGCAGCTTGTACGGGACAGGGAACACCGGGGAGCTGTTTTTT CASSLYGTGNTGELFF
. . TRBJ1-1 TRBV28 TGTGCCAGCAGTTTATCCGGGTCTAGTGAAGCTTTCTTT CASSLSGSSEAFF
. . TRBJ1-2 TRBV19 TGTGCCAGTAGTTCAGGGGACGCGAGATATGGCTACACCTTC CASSSGDARYGYTF
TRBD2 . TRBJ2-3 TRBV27 TGTGCCAGCAGTTTAACTAGCGGGAGGGCCGGTACGCAGTATTTT CASSLTSGRAGTQYF
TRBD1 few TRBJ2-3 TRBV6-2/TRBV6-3 TGTGCCAGCAGTTCGACAGGGGAATGGGATACGCAGTATTTT CASSSTGEWDTQYF
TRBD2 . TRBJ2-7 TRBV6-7 TGTGCCAGCAGTTATTATAGACTAGCGGGCCTCTACGAGCAGTACTTC CASSYYRLAGLYEQYF
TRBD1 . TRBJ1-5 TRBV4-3 TGCGCCAGCAGCCAAGACCCAATGACAGGGGCACAGAATCAGCCCCAGCATTTT CASSQDPMTGAQNQPQHF
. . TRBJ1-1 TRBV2 TGTGCCAGCAGTGAAGCGTGGGGTCTACCTAGCTTCCTCACTGAAGCTTTCTTT CASSEAWGLPSFLTEAFF
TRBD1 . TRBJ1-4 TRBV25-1 TGTGCCAGCATCGGGGACAGCGCAAATGAAAAACTGTTTTTT CASIGDSANEKLFF
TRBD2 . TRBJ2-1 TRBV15 TGTGCCACCAGCACCGGACTAGCCGACAATGAGCAGTTCTTC CATSTGLADNEQFF
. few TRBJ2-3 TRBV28 TGTGCCAGCAGTCCACTCCGGACACATTTCCTCGCAGATACGCAGTATTTT CASSPLRTHFLADTQYF
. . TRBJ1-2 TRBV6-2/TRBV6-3 TGTGCCAGCAGTTACTCGAGTCAGCAGGGGCGATCTGTCTATGGCTACACCTTC CASSYSSQQGRSVYGYTF
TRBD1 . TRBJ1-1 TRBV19 TGTGCCAGCCGGGACAGGGAACCGGAAGAAGCTTTCTTT CASRDREPEEAFF
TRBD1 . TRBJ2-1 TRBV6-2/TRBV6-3 TGTGCCAGCAGCCCTAGGACAGGGGCCTACAATGAGCAGTTCTTC CASSPRTGAYNEQFF
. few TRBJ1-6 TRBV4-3 TGCGCCAGCAGCCAAGGGACAGCCGGGAATTCACCCCTCCACTTT CASSQGTAGNSPLHF
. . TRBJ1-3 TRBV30 TGTGCCTGGAGGGGGACTGTTGGAAACACCATATATTTT CAWRGTVGNTIYF
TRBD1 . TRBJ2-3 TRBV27 TGTGCCAGCAGGCCTCGAGGGGGCACCACAGGGGCAGATACGCAGTATTTT CASRPRGGTTGADTQYF
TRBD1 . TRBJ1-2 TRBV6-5 TGTGCCAGCAGTTCGGGACAGGGGGGGTATGGCTACACCTTC CASSSGQGGYGYTF
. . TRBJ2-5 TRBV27 TGTGCCAGCAGCCGCGGTACGGGGGACCAAGAGACCCAGTACTTC CASSRGTGDQETQYF
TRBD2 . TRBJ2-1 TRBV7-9 TGTGCCAGCAGCTTACCCGGGACTAGTACTGAGCAGTTCTTC CASSLPGTSTEQFF
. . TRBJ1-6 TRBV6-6 TGTGCCAGCAGTCCACAGGGAACGAGTTCACCCCTCCACTTT CASSPQGTSSPLHF
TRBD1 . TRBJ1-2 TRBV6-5 TGTGCCAGCAGTACGGGACAGGGGACGGGAGGCTACACCTTC CASSTGQGTGGYTF
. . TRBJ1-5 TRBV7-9 TGTGCCAGCAGCTTCTATGGGGCGGGAGAGGAGCCCCAGCATTTT CASSFYGAGEEPQHF
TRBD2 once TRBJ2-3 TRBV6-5 TGTGCCAGCCGAGCTCGGGGGGGTTCGGATACGCAGTATTTT CASRARGGSDTQYF
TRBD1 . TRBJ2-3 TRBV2 TGTGCCAGCTCGGACAGGGAGCGGGGCACAGATACGCAGTATTTT CASSDRERGTDTQYF
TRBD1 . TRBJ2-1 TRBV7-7 TGTGCTAGCAGCGTAGTGACAGGGGCCTACAATGAGCAGTTCTTC CASSVVTGAYNEQFF
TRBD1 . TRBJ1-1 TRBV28 TGTGCCAGCAGTTCCGATGGACAGGGGTTCACTGAAGCTTTCTTT CASSSDGQGFTEAFF
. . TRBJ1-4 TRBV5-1 TGCGCCAGCAGCTTGGCCCCGGAGACAGGCAATGAAAAACTGTTTTTT CASSLAPETGNEKLFF
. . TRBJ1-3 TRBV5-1 TGCGCCAGCAGTAAAATGGGAGAGACCTCTGGAAACACCATATATTTT CASSKMGETSGNTIYF
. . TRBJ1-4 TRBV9 TGTGCCAGCAGCCCTCACGAAGGGGCAGGGAGGGAAAAACTGTTTTTT CASSPHEGAGREKLFF
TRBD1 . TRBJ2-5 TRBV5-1 TGCGCCAGCAGCTTCCCCCAGGGGGCGCAAGAGACCCAGTACTTC CASSFPQGAQETQYF
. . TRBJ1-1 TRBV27 TGTGCCAGCAGTTTGAGCCCAGGGAATCCTGAAGCTTTCTTT CASSLSPGNPEAFF
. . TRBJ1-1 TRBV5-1 TGCGCCAGCAGCTTGTTTTCAGGGGTGAAATCAAAGAACACTGAAGCTTTCTTT CASSLFSGVKSKNTEAFF
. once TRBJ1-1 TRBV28 TGTGCCAGCAGTTTTCCGGGGGGGGCTGAAGCTTTCTTT CASSFPGGAEAFF
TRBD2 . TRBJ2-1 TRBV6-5 TGTGCCAGCAGTTACGCGGGAGGGCCGGGGGAGCAGTTCTTC CASSYAGGPGEQFF
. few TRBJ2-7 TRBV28 TGTGCCAGCACCTTCCCTACAGGGAGGCAGTACTTC CASTFPTGRQYF
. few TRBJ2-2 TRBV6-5 TGTGCCGCGCGGACGGGAGCGAGAACCGGGGAGCTGTTTTTT CAARTGARTGELFF